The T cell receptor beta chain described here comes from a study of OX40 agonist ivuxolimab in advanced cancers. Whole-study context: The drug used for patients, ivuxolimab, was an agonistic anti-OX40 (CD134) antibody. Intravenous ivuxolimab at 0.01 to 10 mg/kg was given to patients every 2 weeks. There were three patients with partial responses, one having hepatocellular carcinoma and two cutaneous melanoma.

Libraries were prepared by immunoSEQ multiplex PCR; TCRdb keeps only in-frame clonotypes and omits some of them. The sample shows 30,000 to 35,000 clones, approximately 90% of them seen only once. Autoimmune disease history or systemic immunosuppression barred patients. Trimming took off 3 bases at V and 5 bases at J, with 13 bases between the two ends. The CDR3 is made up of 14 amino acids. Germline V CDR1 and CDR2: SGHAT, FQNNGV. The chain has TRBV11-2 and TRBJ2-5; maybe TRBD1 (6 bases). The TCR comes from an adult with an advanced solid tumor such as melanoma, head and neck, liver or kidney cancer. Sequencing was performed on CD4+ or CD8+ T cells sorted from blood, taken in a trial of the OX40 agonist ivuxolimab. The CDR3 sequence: CASSFTGTGETQYF. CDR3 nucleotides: TGTGCCAGCAGCTTTACAGGGACCGGTGAGACCCAGTACTTC.